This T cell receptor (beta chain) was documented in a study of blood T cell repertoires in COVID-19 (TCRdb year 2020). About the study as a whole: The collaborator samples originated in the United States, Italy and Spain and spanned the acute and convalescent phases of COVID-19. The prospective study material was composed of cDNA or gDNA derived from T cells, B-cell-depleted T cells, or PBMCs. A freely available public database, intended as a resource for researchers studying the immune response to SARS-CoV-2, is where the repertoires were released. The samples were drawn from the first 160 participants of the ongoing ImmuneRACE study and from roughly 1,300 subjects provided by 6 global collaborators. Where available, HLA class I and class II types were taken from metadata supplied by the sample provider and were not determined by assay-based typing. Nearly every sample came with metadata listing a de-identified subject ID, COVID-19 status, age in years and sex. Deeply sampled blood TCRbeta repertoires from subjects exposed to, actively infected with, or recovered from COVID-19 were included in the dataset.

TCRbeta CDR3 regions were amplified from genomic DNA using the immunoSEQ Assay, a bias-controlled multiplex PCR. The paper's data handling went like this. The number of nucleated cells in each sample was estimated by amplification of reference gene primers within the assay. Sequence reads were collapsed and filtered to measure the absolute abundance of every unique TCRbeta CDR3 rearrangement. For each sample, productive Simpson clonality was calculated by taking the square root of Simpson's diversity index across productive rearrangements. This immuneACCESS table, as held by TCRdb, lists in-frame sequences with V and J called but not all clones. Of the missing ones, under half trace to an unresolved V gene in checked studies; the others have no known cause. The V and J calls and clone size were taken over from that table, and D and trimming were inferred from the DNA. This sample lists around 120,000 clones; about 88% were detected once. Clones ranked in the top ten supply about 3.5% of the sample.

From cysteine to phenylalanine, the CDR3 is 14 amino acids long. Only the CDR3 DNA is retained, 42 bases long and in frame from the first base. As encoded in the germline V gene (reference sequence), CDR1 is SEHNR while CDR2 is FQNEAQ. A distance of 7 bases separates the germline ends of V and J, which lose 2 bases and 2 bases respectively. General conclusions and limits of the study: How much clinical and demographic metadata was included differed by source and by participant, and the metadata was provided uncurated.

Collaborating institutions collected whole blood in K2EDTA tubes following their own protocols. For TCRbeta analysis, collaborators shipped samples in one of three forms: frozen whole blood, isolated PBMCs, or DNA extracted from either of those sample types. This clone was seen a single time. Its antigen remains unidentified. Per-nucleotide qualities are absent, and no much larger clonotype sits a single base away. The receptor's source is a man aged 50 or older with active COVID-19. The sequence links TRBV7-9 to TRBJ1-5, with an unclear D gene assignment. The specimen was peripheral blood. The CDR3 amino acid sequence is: CASSLSPGNQPQHF. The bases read TGTGCCAGCAGCTTATCTCCAGGCAATCAGCCCCAGCATTTT.